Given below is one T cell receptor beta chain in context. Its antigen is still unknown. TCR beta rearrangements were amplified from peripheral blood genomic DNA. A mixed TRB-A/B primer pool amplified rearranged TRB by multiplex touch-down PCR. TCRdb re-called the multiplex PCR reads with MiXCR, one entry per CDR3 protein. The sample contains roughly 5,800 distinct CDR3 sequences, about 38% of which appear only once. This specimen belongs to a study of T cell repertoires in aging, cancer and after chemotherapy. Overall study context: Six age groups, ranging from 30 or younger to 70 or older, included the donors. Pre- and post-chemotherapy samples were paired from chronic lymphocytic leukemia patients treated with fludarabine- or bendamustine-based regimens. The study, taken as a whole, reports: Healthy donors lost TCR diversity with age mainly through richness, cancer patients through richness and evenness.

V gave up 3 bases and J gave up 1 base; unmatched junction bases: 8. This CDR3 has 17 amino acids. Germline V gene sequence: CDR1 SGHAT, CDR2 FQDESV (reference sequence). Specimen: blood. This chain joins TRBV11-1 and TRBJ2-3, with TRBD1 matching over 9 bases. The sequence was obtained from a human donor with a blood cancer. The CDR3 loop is CASSLARTGEGTDTQYF. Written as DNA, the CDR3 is TGTGCCAGCAGCTTGGCCCGGACAGGGGAGGGCACAGATACGCAGTATTTT.